What follows are 14 T cell receptor beta chains derived from one specimen sequenced in a study of vaccination effects on CD4 cells after COVID-19. No antigen has been identified for these receptors. The table came from immunoSEQ multiplex PCR; TCRdb's copy has only in-frame clones and leaves some out. The data show more than 40,000 clones, more than 65% seen once. Before sequencing, viral peptide pools were used by the ViraFEST assay to expand antigen-specific CD4+ T cells. Following 10 days of culture, CD4+ T cells were isolated. People in the vaccine group had not been infected with SARS-CoV-2 before, and their nucleocapsid antibodies were negative. Sequencing used CD4+ T cells from PBMCs cultured with HCoV-NL63 spike peptides, obtained before COVID-19 vaccination. These receptors all stem from a human donor who received a COVID-19 vaccine.

The V and J genes are TRBV29-1 and TRBJ2-3; a possible D gene is TRBD1 (8 bases). Trimming stripped 4 bases from V and 4 bases from J, with 12 bases between. The CDR3 consists of 13 residues. Germline lookup yields CDR1 SQVTM and CDR2 ANQGSEA. CDR3 DNA: TGCAGCGTTGCACAGGGGGGGGCAGATACGCAGTATTTT. Translated: CSVAQGGADTQYF.

The genes are TRBV24-1 and TRBJ2-3; unclear D gene. CDR3 length equals 14 residues. CDR1 and CDR2 (germline): KGHDR, SFDVKD. Trimming pared 6 bases from V and 0 bases from J, leaving 9 bases between. CDR3 sequence: CATSFGSSTDTQYF. The CDR3 DNA reads as TGTGCCACCAGTTTCGGATCTAGCACAGATACGCAGTATTTT.

V is TRBV9 and J is TRBJ1-2; D is unresolved. Germline loops: CDR1 SGDLS, CDR2 YYNGEE. CDR3 length equals 15 residues. Trimming took 0 bases from V and 0 from J, leaving 9 bases between them. The CDR3 DNA is TGTGCCAGCAGCGTAGCTGCCAGATCTAACTATGGCTACACCTTC. Protein: CASSVAARSNYGYTF.

This clone was detected only a few times. The V call is TRBV2, the J call TRBJ2-7; weak D call: TRBD1 (5 bases). Germline CDR1 SNHLY, CDR2 FYNNEI. Between the trimmed V and J ends, which lost 2 bases and 0 bases, there was a span of 11 bases. The CDR3 totals 15 residues. The CDR3 sequence is CASSEHRQSSYEQYV. CDR3 DNA sequence: TGTGCCAGCAGTGAACACCGACAGAGCTCCTACGAGCAGTACGTC.

The CDR3 DNA sequence: TGTGCCACCAGTGACCTGCGGGACAGCGGGGAGCTGTTTTTT. Encoded protein: CATSDLRDSGELFF. The rearrangement joins TRBV24-1 to TRBJ2-2; TRBD1 might be the D (7 bases). The germline V gene encodes CDR1 KGHDR and CDR2 SFDVKD. CDR3 length: 14 amino acids. V was clipped by 4 bases and J by 7 bases, with 12 bases between them.

The J gene is TRBJ2-3, the V gene TRBV7-9; unclear D gene. This CDR3 comprises 11 residues. With 7 bases removed from V and 4 bases from J, the gap between germline ends came to 6 bases. Germline assignment: CDR1 SEHNR and CDR2 FQNEAQ (reference sequence). CDR3 region: CASTMSDTQYF. The CDR3 region has the DNA TGTGCCAGCACGATGTCAGATACGCAGTATTTT.

This clone was found a few times. The chain recombines TRBV5-1 with TRBJ1-4; 8 bases fit TRBD1. V gave up 2 bases and J gave up 6 bases; unmatched junction bases: 6. There are 15 residues in the CDR3. CDR1 and CDR2 (germline): SGHRS, YFSETQ. CDR3 DNA: TGCGCCAGCAGCTTTACTATGACAGGGGATGAAAAACTGTTTTTT. As protein: CASSFTMTGDEKLFF.

This CDR3 is CAISESLGVNTEAFF. In DNA, the CDR3 is TGTGCCATCAGTGAGTCTCTAGGGGTGAACACTGAAGCTTTCTTT. This chain uses TRBV10-3 with TRBJ1-1; possible D gene TRBD1, 5 bases. The germline CDR1 and CDR2 sequences are ENHRY and SYGVKD. V lost 0 bases and J 0 bases, leaving 8 bases between the germline ends. The CDR3 has 15 residues.

The J gene is TRBJ2-2, the V gene TRBV6-5; TRBD1 is a possible D gene (6 bases). Germline assignment: CDR1 MNHEY and CDR2 SVGAGI. The CDR3 covers 14 residues. V lost 11 bases and J lost 2, with 15 bases in between. The CDR3 nucleotides read TGTGCCTCCAGGGGACACGCTAACACCGGGGAGCTGTTTTTT. This gives the protein CASRGHANTGELFF.

V is TRBV10-3 and J is TRBJ2-1; possible D gene TRBD2, 5 bases. Per the germline V gene, CDR1 is ENHRY and CDR2 is SYGVKD. Trimming took off 2 bases at V and 0 bases at J, with 8 bases between the two ends. This CDR3 contains 15 residues. The CDR3 DNA reads as TGTGCCATCAGTGAGGAGCGGAGCTCCTACAATGAGCAGTTCTTC. Translating it yields CAISEERSSYNEQFF.

This chain uses TRBV5-4 with TRBJ2-5, with D unclear. The V end lost 2 bases, the J end lost 2 bases, and 10 bases lay between the germline ends. This CDR3 comprises 14 residues. CDR1 and CDR2 from the germline V gene are SGHNT and YYREEE (reference sequence). The CDR3, as DNA: TGTGCCAGCAGCTTATCGGGCGTACAAGAGACCCAGTACTTC. Protein: CASSLSGVQETQYF.

J is TRBJ2-4 and V is TRBV3-1 (or the pseudogene TRBV3-2); TRBD2 matches at 7 bases. CDR3 length: 16 amino acids. Germline lookup yields CDR1 LGHDT and CDR2 YNNKEL (reference sequence). Trimming cost V 2 bases and J 1 base; bases outside gene matches: 5. In DNA form, the CDR3 reads TGTGCCAGCAGCCAAATAACCGGGGGGGCCAAAAACATTCAGTACTTC. It codes for CASSQITGGAKNIQYF.

The DNA of the CDR3 is TGTGCCAGCAGCGGCACCAGAGAAGGGGAGCTGTTTTTT. Protein: CASSGTREGELFF. This chain uses TRBV2 with TRBJ2-2; D remains unclear. The CDR3 has 13 residues. V gave up 6 bases and J gave up 8 bases, with 13 bases separating them. The V gene's germline CDR1 is SNHLY and CDR2 FYNNEI.

The V gene is TRBV19, the J gene TRBJ1-5; D uncertain. The CDR3 totals 17 residues. Germline-derived CDR1 and CDR2 are LNHDA and SQIVND (reference sequence). Deletions cut 4 bases from V and 1 base from J, with 17 bases between. The CDR3 coding sequence is TGTGCCAGTAGTACCCCCGTGGGCAGCAGGAGCAATCAGCCCCAGCATTTT. As protein: CASSTPVGSRSNQPQHF. Together with reference TRBV19 and TRBJ1-5, the CDR3 gives the full variable domain: DGGITQSPKYLFRKEGQNVTLSCEQNLNHDAMYWYRQDPGQGLRLIYYSQIVNDFQKGDIAEGYSVSREKKESFPLTVTSAQKNPTAFYLCASSTPVGSRSNQPQHFGDGTRLSIL.